This T cell receptor (beta chain) was captured in a study of blood T cell repertoires in COVID-19. Study as a whole: Whether acute or convalescent, the COVID-19 samples came from the United States, Italy and Spain.

J lost 6 bases, V lost 4 bases, and 5 bases had no gene match. The CDR3 consists of 14 residues. Germline V gene sequence: CDR1 MNHEY, CDR2 SMNVEV (reference sequence). Clones were read by immunoSEQ multiplex PCR, and TCRdb kept only the in-frame ones, dropping some. The sample lists approximately 210,000 clones; around three quarters were seen once. This clone was found a few times. Material for sequencing was PBMCs or T cells enriched from blood (not recorded which). This TCR was sampled from a woman in her forties or fifties with acute COVID-19. This sequence joins TRBV27 and TRBJ1-5, with 8 bases matching TRBD1. Here the CDR3 DNA reads TGTGCCAGCAGTTCAGGACAGGGAGGTCAGCCCCAGCATTTT. The encoded protein is CASSSGQGGQPQHF.